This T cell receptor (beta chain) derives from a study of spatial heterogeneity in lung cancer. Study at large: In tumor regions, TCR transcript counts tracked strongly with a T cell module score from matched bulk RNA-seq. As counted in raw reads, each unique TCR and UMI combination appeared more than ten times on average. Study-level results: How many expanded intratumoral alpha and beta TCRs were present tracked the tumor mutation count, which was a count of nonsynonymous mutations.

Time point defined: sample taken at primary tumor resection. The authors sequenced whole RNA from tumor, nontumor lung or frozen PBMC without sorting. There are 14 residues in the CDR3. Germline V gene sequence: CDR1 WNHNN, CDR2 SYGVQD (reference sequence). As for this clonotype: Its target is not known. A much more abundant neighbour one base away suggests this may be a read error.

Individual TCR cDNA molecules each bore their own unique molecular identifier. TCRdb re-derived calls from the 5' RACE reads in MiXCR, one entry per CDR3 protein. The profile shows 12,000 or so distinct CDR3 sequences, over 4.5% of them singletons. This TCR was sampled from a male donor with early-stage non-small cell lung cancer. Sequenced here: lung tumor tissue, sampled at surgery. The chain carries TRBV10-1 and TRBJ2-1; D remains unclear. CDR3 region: CANSEETNSNEQFF. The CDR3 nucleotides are TGCGCCAACAGTGAAGAGACCAATAGCAATGAGCAGTTCTTC.